This TCR beta chain was retrieved from a study of yellow fever vaccine responses in identical twins. Study-wide results and limits: Reportedly, twins' vaccine T cell responses looked partly convergent and partly personalized.

This clonotype was detected only a few times. Its antigen is as yet unknown. Trimming removed 3 bases from V and 8 bases from J, with 17 bases in between. The CDR3 has 15 amino acids. The germline V gene encodes CDR1 SGHNT and CDR2 YYREEE (reference sequence). MiXCR was run by TCRdb on the RT-PCR reads, yielding one entry per CDR3 protein. The table has roughly 5,400 distinct CDR3 sequences, 86% seen once; the top ten hold approximately 2.9%. The receptor's source is a woman under 30 who received the yellow fever vaccine. J is TRBJ2-2 and V is TRBV5-4; D may be TRBD1 or TRBD2 (5 bases each). This specimen consisted of T cells from blood (PBMCs), unsorted or a sorted subset (not recorded which), obtained before or after yellow fever vaccination (not recorded which). The CDR3 nucleotides read TGTGCCAGCAGCTGGGGGTCAGGAGGCATGGGGGAGCTGTTTTTT. It translates to CASSWGSGGMGELFF.